A selection of T cell receptor beta chains follows, all from one sample in a study of CD8 T cells in ankylosing spondylitis. TCRdb redid the calling of the 5' RACE reads with MiXCR, one entry per CDR3 protein. The table has about 39,000 distinct CDR3 sequences, 4% seen once; the top ten hold roughly 4.2%. Input material: blood, either unsorted or a sorted T cell fraction (not recorded which). The receptors were gathered from a female donor with ankylosing spondylitis or in good health (not recorded which). Both conserved end residues are part of each CDR3. The order of the fields is CDR3 protein, CDR3 DNA, clone size, J gene, V gene, D gene. The D gene is left open where the match is weak. For some rows the clone size is stated as once, few or many, or as a class when expanded; others skip it.

CASSPGTGMEAEAFF | TGTGCCAGCAGCCCCGGGACAGGGATGGAGGCTGAAGCTTTCTTT | many | TRBJ1-1 | TRBV9 | TRBD1
CTFSSTRESGTHRSYEQYF | TGTACCTTCAGTTCTACCCGCGAATCTGGGACTCACCGTTCCTACGAGCAGTACTTC | many | TRBJ2-7 | TRBV12-3/TRBV12-4 | .
CASTTEYGELFF | TGTGCCAGCACCACTGAGTACGGGGAGCTGTTTTTT | many | TRBJ2-2 | TRBV9 | .
CASSVESDTEAFF | TGTGCCAGCAGCGTAGAGTCGGATACTGAAGCTTTCTTT | medium-sized | TRBJ1-1 | TRBV9 | .
CASSPGDYNSPLHF | TGTGCCAGCAGCCCCGGGGACTATAATTCACCCCTCCACTTT | many | TRBJ1-6 | TRBV9 | .
CASSVGQEQLYEQYF | TGTGCCAGCAGCGTCGGACAGGAACAACTCTACGAGCAGTACTTC | many | TRBJ2-7 | TRBV9 | TRBD1
CATSDSAGRGYEQYF | TGTGCCACCAGTGATTCGGCGGGACGGGGCTACGAGCAGTACTTC | many | TRBJ2-7 | TRBV24-1 | .
CASSVEQGRTGNTIYF | TGTGCCAGCAGCGTAGAGCAGGGTCGGACTGGAAACACCATATATTTT | many | TRBJ1-3 | TRBV9 | .
CASSVAAGGVDSPLHF | TGTGCCAGCAGCGTAGCTGCCGGGGGGGTCGATTCACCCCTCCACTTT | many | TRBJ1-6 | TRBV9 | .
CASTVGAGHTYGYPF | TGTGCCAGCACCGTAGGGGCAGGGCATACCTATGGCTACCCCTTC | . | TRBJ1-2 | TRBV9 | .
CASSVASGRETQYF | TGTGCCAGCAGCGTAGCGTCAGGGCGAGAGACCCAGTACTTC | many | TRBJ2-5 | TRBV9 | .
CASSVDIAGGTDTQYF | TGTGCCAGCAGCGTAGATATAGCGGGGGGGACAGATACGCAGTATTTT | many | TRBJ2-3 | TRBV9 | TRBD2
CASSAQGAGGNTIYF | TGTGCCAGCAGCGCACAGGGGGCTGGTGGAAACACCATATATTTT | many | TRBJ1-3 | TRBV9 | TRBD1
CASSGSGGGDTQYF | TGTGCCAGCAGCGGTAGCGGGGGGGGAGATACGCAGTATTTT | . | TRBJ2-3 | TRBV9 | TRBD2
CASSVGQGGRETQYF | TGTGCCAGCAGCGTGGGACAGGGGGGGAGAGAGACCCAGTACTTC | many | TRBJ2-5 | TRBV9 | TRBD1
CASSVGDRGVSGANVLTF | TGTGCCAGCAGCGTAGGGGACAGGGGAGTCTCTGGGGCCAACGTCCTGACTTTC | many | TRBJ2-6 | TRBV9 | TRBD1
CASSDPHGVDEQYF | TGTGCCAGCAGCGACCCCCACGGGGTGGACGAGCAGTACTTC | many | TRBJ2-7 | TRBV9 | .
CASSLKEGTEAFF | TGTGCCAGCAGCCTAAAAGAGGGCACTGAAGCTTTCTTT | many | TRBJ1-1 | TRBV9 | .
CASSVAASGGTYEQYF | TGTGCCAGCAGCGTAGCAGCCAGCGGGGGGACCTACGAGCAGTACTTC | many | TRBJ2-7 | TRBV9 | TRBD2
CASSPRQGSNTEAFF | TGTGCCAGCAGCCCGAGACAGGGGAGTAACACTGAAGCTTTCTTT | many | TRBJ1-1 | TRBV9 | TRBD1
CASSVEGDRGPEQFF | TGTGCCAGCAGCGTAGAGGGGGACAGGGGACCTGAGCAGTTCTTC | many | TRBJ2-1 | TRBV9 | TRBD1